Below are 12 T cell receptor beta chains sequenced from a single sample in a study of OX40 agonist ivuxolimab in advanced cancers. Some clones are missing from TCRdb's copy, which holds only in-frame ones; the method was immunoSEQ multiplex PCR. The table records tens of thousands of clones, approximately 95% of them present only once. Sequencing was performed on CD4+ or CD8+ T cells sorted from blood, taken in a trial of the OX40 agonist ivuxolimab. Receptors were obtained from an adult with an advanced solid tumor such as melanoma, head and neck, liver or kidney cancer.

The V call is TRBV6-4, the J call TRBJ2-1, with 7 bases fitting TRBD1. The ends lost 6 bases at V and 0 bases at J; junction bases unmatched: 2. The CDR3 has 14 amino acids. Germline-derived CDR1 and CDR2 are MRHNA and SNTAGT. In DNA, the CDR3 is TGTGCCAGCAGCAGACAGGGCTCCTACAATGAGCAGTTCTTC. This codes for CASSRQGSYNEQFF.

The chain combines TRBV9 with TRBJ1-2; no firm D call. V gave up 3 bases and J gave up 7 bases, with 10 bases separating them. This CDR3 region has 12 residues. In germline, CDR1 is SGDLS, CDR2 YYNGEE. CDR3 in amino acids: CASSGGYFGYTF. The CDR3 DNA reads TGTGCCAGCAGCGGAGGGTACTTTGGCTACACCTTC. Drawing the rest from reference TRBV9 and TRBJ1-2, the complete variable domain is DSGVTQTPKHLITATGQRVTLRCSPRSGDLSVYWYQQSLDQGLQFLIQYYNGEERAKGNILERFSAQQFPDLHSELNLSSLELGDSALYFCASSGGYFGYTFGSGTRLTVV.

The chain employs TRBV30 and TRBJ1-2, with TRBD1 matching over 9 bases. Germline V gene data show CDR1 as GTSNPN and CDR2 as SVGIG (reference sequence). With V trimmed by 3 bases and J by 6 bases, 5 bases remained unmatched. The CDR3 is 13 amino acids. CDR3 DNA: TGTGCCTGGAGCGAACAGGGGGCCGATGGCTACACCTTC. Protein sequence: CAWSEQGADGYTF. Combining the CDR3 with reference TRBV30 and TRBJ1-2 gives the whole variable domain SQTIHQWPATLVQPVGSPLSLECTVEGTSNPNLYWYRQAAGRGLQLLFYSVGIGQISSEVPQNLSASRPQDRQFILSSKKLLLSDSGFYLCAWSEQGADGYTFGSGTRLTVV.

This chain joins TRBV5-4 and TRBJ1-2, with D possibly TRBD1 on 5 matching bases. The CDR3 covers 14 residues. CDR1 and CDR2 from the germline V gene are SGHNT and YYREEE (reference sequence). The V end lost 2 bases, the J end lost 3 bases, and 11 bases lay between the germline ends. CDR3 sequence: CASSLSTGDYGYTF. In nucleotides, the CDR3 is TGTGCCAGCAGCTTATCCACAGGCGACTATGGCTACACCTTC.

This CDR3 reads CASSSSGTLNTEAFF. As DNA, the CDR3 is TGTGCCAGCAGCTCCTCCGGGACCCTGAACACTGAAGCTTTCTTT. The V gene is TRBV7-2, the J gene TRBJ1-1; D may be TRBD1 (5 bases). The CDR3 is 15 amino acids. The V gene lost 4 bases and the J gene lost 0 bases, with 12 bases spanning the gap. CDR1 and CDR2 from the germline V gene are SGHTA and FQGNSA.

The rearrangement joins TRBV7-2 to TRBJ2-1; 8 bases are shared with TRBD2. The CDR3 sequence is 15 residues long. CDR1 is SGHTA and CDR2 is FQGNSA in the germline V gene. Germline trimming cut 1 base from V and 7 bases from J; bases unmatched to any gene: 6. This chain's CDR3 is CASSLDSGVGNEQFF. The CDR3 nucleotides are TGTGCCAGCAGCTTAGATAGCGGGGTAGGAAATGAGCAGTTCTTC.

V is TRBV27 and J is TRBJ1-1; a possible D gene is TRBD1 (5 bases). There are 12 residues in the CDR3. The germline V gene has CDR1 MNHEY and CDR2 SMNVEV (reference sequence). The V gene lost 4 bases and the J gene lost 11 bases, with 14 bases spanning the gap. Here the CDR3 DNA reads TGTGCCAGCAGTTGGGGGGGGAGAGTGGCTTTCTTT. It codes for CASSWGGRVAFF.

V gene TRBV4-3 combines with J gene TRBJ2-1; 9 nucleotides line up with TRBD2. The length of the CDR3 is 18 residues. The J segment lost 6 bases and the V segment lost 0 bases, leaving 12 bases of the junction unmatched. Germline CDR1 and CDR2: LGHNA and YSLEER. In DNA, the CDR3 is TGCGCCAGCAGCCAAGAGTCCAACGGGTGGACTAGCGTCAATGAGCAGTTCTTC. Its protein product is CASSQESNGWTSVNEQFF.

The chain couples TRBV19 to TRBJ2-7; no clear D. CDR1 is LNHDA, CDR2 SQIVND, per germline (reference sequence). V lost 5 bases, J lost 7 bases, and 3 bases lay in between. The CDR3 has 9 amino acids. CDR3 amino acids: CASSAEQYF. As DNA, the CDR3 is TGTGCCAGTAGTGCAGAGCAGTACTTC.

This clone has a single count. The chain is built from TRBV28 and TRBJ1-4; 10 bases line up with TRBD1. The ends lost 4 bases at V and 8 bases at J; junction bases unmatched: 7. Germline CDR1 is MDHEN and CDR2 is SYDVKM. The CDR3 runs to 15 residues. CDR3: CASSSAGQGREKLFF. The CDR3 DNA follows: TGTGCCAGCAGTTCGGCGGGACAGGGGCGGGAAAAACTGTTTTTT.

Only one count was recorded for this clone. The V gene is TRBV7-4, the J gene TRBJ2-1, with TRBD2 as a possible D gene (6 bases). The CDR3 runs to 14 residues. Germline CDR1 is SGHVT and CDR2 is SQSDAQ. Trimming left V 1 base short and J 4 bases short, with 8 bases between. This CDR3 is CASSLGREYNEQFF. The CDR3 bases are TGTGCCAGCAGCTTAGGGAGGGAATACAATGAGCAGTTCTTC.

V gene TRBV28 combines with J gene TRBJ2-2; maybe TRBD1 (5 bases). V was pared by 8 bases and J by 4 bases, with 8 bases between. Germline assignment: CDR1 MDHEN and CDR2 SYDVKM. This CDR3 is built from 12 residues. The CDR3 region has the DNA TGTGCCAGCCCAGGGCCCACCGGGGAGCTGTTTTTT. It yields the protein CASPGPTGELFF. Looking up the rest from reference TRBV28 and TRBJ2-2 gives the full variable domain: DVKVTQSSRYLVKRTGEKVFLECVQDMDHENMFWYRQDPGLGLRLIYFSYDVKMKEKGDIPEGYSVSREKKERFSLILESASTNQTSMYLCASPGPTGELFFGEGSRLTVL.